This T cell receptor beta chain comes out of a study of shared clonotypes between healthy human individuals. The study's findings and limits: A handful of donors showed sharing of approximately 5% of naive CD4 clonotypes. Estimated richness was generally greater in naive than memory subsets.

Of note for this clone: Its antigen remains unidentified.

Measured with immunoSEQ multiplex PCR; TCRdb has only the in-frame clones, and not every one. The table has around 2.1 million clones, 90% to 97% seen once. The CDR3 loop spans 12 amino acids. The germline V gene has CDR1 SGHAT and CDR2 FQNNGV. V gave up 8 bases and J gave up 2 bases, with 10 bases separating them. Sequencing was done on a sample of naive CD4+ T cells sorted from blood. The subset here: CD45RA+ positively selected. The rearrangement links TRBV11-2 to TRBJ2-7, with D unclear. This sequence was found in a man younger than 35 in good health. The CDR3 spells CASRVAPYEQYF. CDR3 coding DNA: TGTGCCAGCCGGGTGGCCCCCTACGAGCAGTACTTC.